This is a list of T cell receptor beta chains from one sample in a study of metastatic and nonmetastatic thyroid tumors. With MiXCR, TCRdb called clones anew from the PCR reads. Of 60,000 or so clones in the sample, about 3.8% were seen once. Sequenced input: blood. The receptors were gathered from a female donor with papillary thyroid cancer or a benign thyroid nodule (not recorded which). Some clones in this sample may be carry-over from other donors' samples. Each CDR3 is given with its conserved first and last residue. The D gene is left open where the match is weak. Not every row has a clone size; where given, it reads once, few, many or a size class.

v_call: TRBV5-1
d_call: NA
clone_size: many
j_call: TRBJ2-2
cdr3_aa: CASSLRGPGTTGELFF
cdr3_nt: TGCGCCAGCAGCTTGAGGGGACCGGGAACTACCGGGGAGCTGTTTTTT

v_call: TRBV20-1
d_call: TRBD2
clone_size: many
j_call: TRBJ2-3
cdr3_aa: CSAWTSRNTQYF
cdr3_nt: TGCAGTGCTTGGACTAGTCGTAATACGCAGTATTTT

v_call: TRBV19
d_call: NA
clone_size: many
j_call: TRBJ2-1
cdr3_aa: CASKGPRVVDEQFF
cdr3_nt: TGTGCCAGTAAGGGCCCGAGGGTTGTCGATGAGCAGTTCTTC

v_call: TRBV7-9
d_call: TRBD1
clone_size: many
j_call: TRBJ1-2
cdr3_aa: CASSLGQGQYGYTF
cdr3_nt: TGTGCCAGCAGCTTGGGACAGGGCCAATATGGCTACACCTTC

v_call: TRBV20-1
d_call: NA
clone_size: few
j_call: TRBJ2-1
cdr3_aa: CSASAGHGGNEQFF
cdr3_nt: TGCAGTGCTAGCGCTGGACATGGAGGGAATGAGCAGTTCTTC

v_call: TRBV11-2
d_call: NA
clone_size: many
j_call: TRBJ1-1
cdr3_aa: CASSVLRGDTEAFF
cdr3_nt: TGTGCCAGCAGCGTCCTAAGGGGGGACACTGAAGCTTTCTTT

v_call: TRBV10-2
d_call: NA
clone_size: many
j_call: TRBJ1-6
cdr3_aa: CASSVDVGSPLHF
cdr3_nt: TGCGCCAGCAGTGTTGACGTCGGGTCACCCCTCCACTTT

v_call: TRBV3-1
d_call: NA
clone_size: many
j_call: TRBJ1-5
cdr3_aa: CASSQGTGSQPQHF
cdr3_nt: TGTGCCAGCAGCCAAGGAACAGGGAGTCAGCCCCAGCATTTT

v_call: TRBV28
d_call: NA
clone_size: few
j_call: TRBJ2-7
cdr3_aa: CATRGGLYEQYF
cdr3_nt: TGTGCGACCCGAGGGGGTCTCTACGAGCAGTACTTC

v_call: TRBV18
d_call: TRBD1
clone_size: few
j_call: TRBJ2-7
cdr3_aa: CASSAGTGSYEQYF
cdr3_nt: TGTGCCAGCTCCGCCGGGACAGGCTCCTACGAGCAGTACTTC

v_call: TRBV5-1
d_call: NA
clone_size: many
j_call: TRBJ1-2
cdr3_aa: CASSSSGSRSYGYTF
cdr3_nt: TGCGCCAGCAGCAGCTCGGGCAGCCGCTCCTATGGCTACACCTTC

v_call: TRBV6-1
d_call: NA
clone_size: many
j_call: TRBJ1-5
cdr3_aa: CASSLDSNQPQHF
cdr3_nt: TGTGCCAGCAGCTTGGACAGCAATCAGCCCCAGCATTTT

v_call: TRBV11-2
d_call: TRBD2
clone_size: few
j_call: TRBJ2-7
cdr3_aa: CASSPLAGGHEQYF
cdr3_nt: TGTGCCAGCAGCCCACTAGCGGGAGGGCACGAGCAGTACTTC

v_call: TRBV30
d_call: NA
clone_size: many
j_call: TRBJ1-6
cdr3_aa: CAWSLPERSYNSPLHF
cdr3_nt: TGTGCCTGGAGCCTTCCAGAACGCTCCTATAATTCACCCCTCCACTTT

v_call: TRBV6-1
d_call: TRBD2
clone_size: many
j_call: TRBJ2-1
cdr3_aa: CASRLAGTEQFF
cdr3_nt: TGTGCCAGTCGACTAGCGGGGACCGAGCAGTTCTTC

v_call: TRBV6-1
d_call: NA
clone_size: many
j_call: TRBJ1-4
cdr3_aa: CASSDPAEKLFF
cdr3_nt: TGTGCCAGCAGTGATCCAGCCGAAAAACTGTTTTTT

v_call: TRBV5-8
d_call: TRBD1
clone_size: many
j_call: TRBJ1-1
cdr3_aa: CATLGTGRDTEAFF
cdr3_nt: TGTGCCACCCTCGGGACAGGGAGGGACACTGAAGCTTTCTTT

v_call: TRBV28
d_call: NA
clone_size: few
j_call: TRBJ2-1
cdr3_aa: CASSYWGSSYNKQFF
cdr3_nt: TGTGCCAGCAGTTATTGGGGGTCATCCTACAATAAGCAGTTCTTC

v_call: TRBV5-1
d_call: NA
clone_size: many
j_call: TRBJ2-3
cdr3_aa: CASSFARVEDTQYF
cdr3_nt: TGCGCCAGCAGCTTCGCGAGGGTAGAGGATACGCAGTATTTT

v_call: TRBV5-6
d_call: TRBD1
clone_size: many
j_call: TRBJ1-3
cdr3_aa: CASSWGQGVAGNTIYF
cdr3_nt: TGTGCCAGCAGCTGGGGACAGGGGGTTGCTGGAAACACCATATATTTT

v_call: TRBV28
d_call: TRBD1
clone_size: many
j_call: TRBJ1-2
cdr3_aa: CASRTGQGARGYTF
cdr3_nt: TGTGCCAGCAGAACAGGACAGGGGGCGCGGGGCTACACCTTC

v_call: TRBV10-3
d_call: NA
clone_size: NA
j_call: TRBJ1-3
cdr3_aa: CAIKTGTDSGNTIYF
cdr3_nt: TGTGCCATCAAAACAGGGACCGACTCTGGAAACACCATATATTTT

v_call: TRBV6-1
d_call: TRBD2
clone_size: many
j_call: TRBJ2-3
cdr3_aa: CASSETSGKIDTQYF
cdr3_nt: TGTGCCAGCAGTGAAACGAGCGGGAAGATAGATACGCAGTATTTT

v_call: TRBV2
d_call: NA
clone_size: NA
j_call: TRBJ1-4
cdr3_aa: CALRPGIYFQTNEKLFF
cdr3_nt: TGTGCCCTAAGGCCCGGTATATATTTTCAAACTAATGAAAAACTGTTTTTT

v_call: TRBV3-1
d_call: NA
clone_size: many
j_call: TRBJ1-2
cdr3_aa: CASSQEKGWRSFRYGYTF
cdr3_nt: TGTGCCAGCAGCCAAGAGAAAGGGTGGAGAAGTTTTCGGTATGGCTACACCTTC

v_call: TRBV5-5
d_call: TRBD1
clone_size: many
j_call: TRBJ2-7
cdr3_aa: CASSLEQGAYEQYF
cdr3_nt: TGTGCCAGCAGCTTGGAACAGGGGGCATACGAGCAGTACTTC

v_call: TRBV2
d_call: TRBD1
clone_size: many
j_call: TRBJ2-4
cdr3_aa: CASSAGTGRGNIQYF
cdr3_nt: TGTGCCAGCAGTGCCGGGACAGGGAGGGGAAACATTCAGTACTTC

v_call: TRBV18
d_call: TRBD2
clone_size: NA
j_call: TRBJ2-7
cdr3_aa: CASSLNLAGADYVEQYF
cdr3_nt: TGTGCCAGCTCACTCAATCTAGCGGGAGCTGACTACGTAGAGCAGTACTTC

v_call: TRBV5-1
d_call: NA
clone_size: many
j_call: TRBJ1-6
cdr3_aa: CASSPSTGLTDPSSYNSPLHF
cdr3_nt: TGCGCCAGCAGCCCCTCCACCGGCCTCACTGACCCAAGCTCCTATAATTCACCCCTCCACTTT

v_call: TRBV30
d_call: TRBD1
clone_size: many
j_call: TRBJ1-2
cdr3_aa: CAWSLGDSYGYTF
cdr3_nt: TGTGCCTGGAGTTTGGGGGACAGCTATGGCTACACCTTC

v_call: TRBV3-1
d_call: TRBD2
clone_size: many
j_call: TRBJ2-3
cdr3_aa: CASSQDGTSVDTQYF
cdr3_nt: TGTGCCAGCAGCCAGGACGGGACTAGTGTTGATACGCAGTATTTT

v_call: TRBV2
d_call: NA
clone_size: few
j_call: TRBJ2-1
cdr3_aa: CANRELGSVNEQFF
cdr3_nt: TGTGCCAACAGAGAGCTTGGTAGCGTTAATGAGCAGTTCTTC

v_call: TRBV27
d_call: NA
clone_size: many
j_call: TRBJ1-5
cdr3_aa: CASSLSHREGQPQHF
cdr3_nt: TGTGCCAGCAGTTTATCGCACAGGGAGGGCCAGCCCCAGCATTTT

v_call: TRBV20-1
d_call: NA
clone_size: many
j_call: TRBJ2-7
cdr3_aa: CSAQRSSGAYEQYF
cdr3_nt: TGCAGTGCTCAGAGGAGTAGTGGGGCCTACGAGCAGTACTTC

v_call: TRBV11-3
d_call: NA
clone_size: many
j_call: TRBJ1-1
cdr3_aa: CASSPDPSFTEAFF
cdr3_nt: TGTGCCAGCAGCCCAGACCCGAGCTTCACTGAAGCTTTCTTT

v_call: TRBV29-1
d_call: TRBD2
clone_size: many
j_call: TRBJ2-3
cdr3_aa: CSVSLTSGTTDTQYF
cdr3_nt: TGCAGCGTTAGTCTAACTAGCGGAACCACAGATACGCAGTATTTT

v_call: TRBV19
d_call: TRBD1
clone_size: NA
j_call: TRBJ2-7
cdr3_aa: CASSIRDRGGYEQYF
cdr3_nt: TGTGCCAGTAGTATACGGGACAGGGGCGGCTACGAGCAGTACTTC